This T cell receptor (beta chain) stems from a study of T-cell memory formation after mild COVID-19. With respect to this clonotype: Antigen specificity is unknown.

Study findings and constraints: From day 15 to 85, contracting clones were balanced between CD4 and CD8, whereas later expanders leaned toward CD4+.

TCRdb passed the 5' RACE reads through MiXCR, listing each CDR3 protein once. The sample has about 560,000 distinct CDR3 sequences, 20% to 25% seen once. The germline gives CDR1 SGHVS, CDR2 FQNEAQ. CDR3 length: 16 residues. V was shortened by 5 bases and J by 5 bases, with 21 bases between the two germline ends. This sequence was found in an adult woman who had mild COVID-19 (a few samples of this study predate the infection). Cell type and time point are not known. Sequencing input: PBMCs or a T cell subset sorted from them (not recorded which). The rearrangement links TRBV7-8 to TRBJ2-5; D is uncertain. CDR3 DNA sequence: TGTGCCAGCAGCCCCCGCTTTCTGGCGGTCCGGGAGACCCAGTACTTC. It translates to CASSPRFLAVRETQYF. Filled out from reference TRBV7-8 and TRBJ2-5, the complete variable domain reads GAGVSQSPRYKVAKRGQDVALRCDPISGHVSLFWYQQALGQGPEFLTYFQNEAQLDKSGLPSDRFFAERPEGSVSTLKIQRTQQEDSAVYLCASSPRFLAVRETQYFGPGTRLLVL.